These T cell receptor beta chains were read from a single sample in a study of T cells in pancreatic ductal adenocarcinoma. Repertoires were generated with immunoSEQ multiplex PCR, while TCRdb's copy carries only in-frame clones and drops some. The sample carries around 15,000 clones, more than 75% recorded once. Sample: PBMCs. The receptors were sampled from a human donor with pancreatic ductal adenocarcinoma. CDR3s include the opening cysteine and the closing phenylalanine or tryptophan.

v_gene	j_gene	CDR3aa
TRBV4-3	TRBJ1-3	CASSQDLGGMRNTIYF
TRBV6-6	TRBJ1-5	CAGRPGHASNQPQHF
TRBV19	TRBJ1-2	CASSIRRGRSNYGYTF
TRBV27	TRBJ2-6	CASSQGAAGANVLTF
TRBV7-6	TRBJ2-7	CASSQGDRGWTYEQYF
TRBV28	TRBJ1-1	CASRDTGTGVMNTEAFF
TRBV15	TRBJ2-1	CATSRGAGTSGGSYNEQFF
TRBV28	TRBJ2-5	CASSLTRGQETQYF
TRBV5-1	TRBJ2-1	CASNGFAGGPYNEQFF
TRBV7-9	TRBJ1-5	CASSPWGTGNQPQHF
TRBV4-3	TRBJ2-2	CASSQAGASGGGELFF
TRBV7-2	TRBJ2-3	CASSLAGQGARRTDTQYF
TRBV18	TRBJ1-6	CASSPPAGGSYNSPLHF
TRBV10-3	TRBJ1-2	CATGQGLYGYTF
TRBV19	TRBJ2-7	CASSTQPGQGARFYEQYF
TRBV30	TRBJ2-3	CAWSVQEGLTDTQYF
TRBV6-5	TRBJ1-3	CASSYSIQGPGNTIYF
TRBV19	-	CASSIDSATGPTYEQYF
TRBV30	TRBJ1-3	CAWLEGGTRNTIYF
TRBV7-9	TRBJ1-1	CASSLSGRTGGIREAFF
TRBV19	TRBJ2-3	CASSRTGVSTDTQYF
TRBV6-5	TRBJ2-2	CASSYQGLANTGELFF
TRBV6-5	TRBJ2-7	CASSYAGGARPYEQYF
TRBV6-5	TRBJ1-4	CASSSWTQSENEKLFF
TRBV2	TRBJ2-5	CASRTVRGQGDGETQYF
TRBV5-1	TRBJ2-3	CASSYPGLAGGVSFGTDTQYF
TRBV7-6	TRBJ2-6	CASSLGDITVSGANVLTF
TRBV19	TRBJ1-2	CASSIDHRGRGYGYTF
TRBV18	TRBJ1-6	CASSPRQDRGLLNSPLHF
TRBV7-9	TRBJ1-1	CASSLEWTGGLNTEAFF
TRBV7-2	TRBJ1-4	CASSSKGGSEKLFF
TRBV7-9	TRBJ1-5	CASSFGTRVGRGLGQPQHF
TRBV5-6	TRBJ2-3	CASSLVVAGGPDTQYF
TRBV4-1	TRBJ2-1	CASSQDLSGTGVYNEQFF
TRBV18	TRBJ1-1	CASTWTGAMNTEAFF